This TCR beta chain was retrieved from a study of immune evolution from preneoplasia to lung adenocarcinoma. CDR1 is LNHDA and CDR2 is SQIVND in the germline V gene (reference sequence). There are 14 residues in the CDR3. V shed 1 base and J shed 6 bases, with 9 bases lying between them. Resections took place in Japan or China from about 2013 to 2018. After pathologic assessment, macro-dissection selected premalignant or tumor cells for extraction. Sequenced by immunoSEQ multiplex PCR; TCRdb stores in-frame clones only, minus some. The sample includes approximately 8,600 clones, roughly 76% seen only once; the top ten take about 8%.

The rearrangement links TRBV19 to TRBJ2-2; tentatively, D is TRBD2 (5 bases). The clonotype comes from an older donor with lung adenocarcinoma. The sample was FFPE minimally invasive lung adenocarcinoma tissue. The CDR3 sequence is CASSIAAGAGELFF. The CDR3 nucleotides read TGTGCCAGTAGTATAGCGGCCGGGGCCGGGGAGCTGTTTTTT.